The 27 T cell receptor beta chains reported below all come from one sample, sequenced in a study of blood T cell repertoires in COVID-19. Clones were read by immunoSEQ multiplex PCR, and TCRdb kept only the in-frame ones, dropping some. The sample holds roughly 53,000 clones; 90% are singletons and the top ten take roughly 7.6%. Material for sequencing was peripheral blood. These receptors all come from a woman between 40 and 55 years old with active COVID-19.

This clone is a singleton in its sample. The chain recombines TRBV7-9 with TRBJ2-1; tentative D call: TRBD2 (6 bases). In germline, CDR1 is SEHNR, CDR2 FQNEAQ (reference sequence). CDR3 length equals 14 residues. V gave up 6 bases and J gave up 4 bases, with 13 bases separating them. The CDR3 sequence is CASRSPGEYNEQFF. The CDR3 DNA sequence: TGTGCCAGCAGGTCTCCGGGGGAGTACAATGAGCAGTTCTTC. Drawing the rest from reference TRBV7-9 and TRBJ2-1, the complete variable domain is DTGVSQNPRHKITKRGQNVTFRCDPISEHNRLYWYRQTLGQGPEFLTYFQNEAQLEKSRLLSDRFSAERPKGSFSTLEIQRTEQGDSAMYLCASRSPGEYNEQFFGPGTRLTVL.

The chain links TRBV27 to TRBJ2-2; 8 bases match TRBD1. The CDR3 has 18 amino acids. Looked up from germline, CDR1 is MNHEY and CDR2 is SMNVEV (reference sequence). J gave up 2 bases and V 6 bases, and 14 bases lay outside the gene matches. CDR3 in DNA: TGTGCCAGCAGAAAGCAATATGGGACAGGAGATAACACCGGGGAGCTGTTTTTT. Translation gives CASRKQYGTGDNTGELFF.

The chain joins TRBV6-5 to TRBJ1-2; 8 nucleotides agree with TRBD1. With 6 bases clipped from V and 0 bases from J, the junction kept 6 bases outside the gene matches. This CDR3 is built from 15 residues. The V gene's germline CDR1 is MNHEY and CDR2 SVGAGI. This CDR3 reads CASRPGTGANYGYTF. The CDR3 DNA sequence: TGTGCCAGCAGACCCGGGACAGGAGCTAACTATGGCTACACCTTC.

This rearrangement joins TRBV5-1 to TRBJ1-5; D is ambiguous. Germline CDR1 SGHRS, CDR2 YFSETQ. The V end lost 4 bases, the J end lost 1 base, and 9 bases lay between the germline ends. This CDR3 is built from 14 residues. CDR3 sequence (DNA): TGCGCCAGCAGCGAGGCCCCCAGCAATCAGCCCCAGCATTTT. Translation gives CASSEAPSNQPQHF.

This chain uses TRBV2 with TRBJ1-2, with D maybe TRBD1 (6 bases). CDR1 is SNHLY and CDR2 is FYNNEI in the germline V gene. Trimming removed 3 bases from V and 4 bases from J, with 15 bases in between. This CDR3 spans 15 amino acids. The CDR3 is CASSDRGRSSYGYTF. The CDR3 DNA follows: TGTGCCAGCAGTGACAGGGGTCGCTCCTCCTATGGCTACACCTTC.

The V gene is TRBV2, the J gene TRBJ2-3; 10 bases line up with TRBD2. From germline, CDR1 is SNHLY and CDR2 FYNNEI. The trim removed 2 bases at V and 4 bases at J, leaving 6 bases unmatched. This CDR3 region has 16 residues. In nucleotides, the CDR3 is TGTGCCAGCAGTGAATTGGAGCGGGGGGGCCCAGATACGCAGTATTTT. Amino acids: CASSELERGGPDTQYF. The variable domain in full, completed from reference TRBV2 and TRBJ2-3, reads EPEVTQTPSHQVTQMGQEVILRCVPISNHLYFYWYRQILGQKVEFLVSFYNNEISEKSEIFDDQFSVERPDGSNFTLKIRSTKLEDSAMYFCASSELERGGPDTQYFGPGTRLTVL.

The CDR3 loop reads CASSAWGGSGEDTQYF. The CDR3 DNA is TGTGCCAGCAGCGCCTGGGGGGGGAGCGGTGAAGATACGCAGTATTTT. This chain connects TRBV12-1 to TRBJ2-3; TRBD2, the D gene given by the table, was not confirmed from the DNA. TRBV12-1 is termed a pseudogene. The CDR3 covers 16 residues.

This clone showed up just once. The chain links TRBV21-1 to TRBJ1-5; TRBD1 was called by the table and not checked on the DNA. TRBV21-1 is deemed a pseudogene. The CDR3 has 14 residues. Written as DNA, the CDR3 is TGTGCCAGGCCCTCGCCAGGGGGACATCAGCCCCAGCATTTT. It is translated as CARPSPGGHQPQHF.

This clone was picked up one time. The rearrangement uses TRBV5-6 and TRBJ2-2, with TRBD1 matching 10 bases. Germline CDR1 and CDR2: SGHDT and YYEEEE. The CDR3 is made up of 17 amino acids. V lost 3 bases to trimming and J lost 2 bases; unmatched junction nucleotides: 7. The CDR3 protein is CASSWPGTGENTGELFF. The CDR3 DNA reads as TGTGCCAGCAGCTGGCCCGGGACAGGGGAAAACACCGGGGAGCTGTTTTTT.

The V and J genes are TRBV10-3 and TRBJ2-1; 8 bases match TRBD1. Germline V gene lookup returns CDR1 ENHRY and CDR2 SYGVKD. Unmatched junction bases numbered 5, after V lost 2 bases and J lost 8 bases. This CDR3 is built from 14 residues. CDR3 amino acids: CAISEGRGHDEQFF. The CDR3 nucleotides are TGTGCCATCAGTGAGGGCAGGGGGCACGATGAGCAGTTCTTC.

The rearrangement uses TRBV7-8 and TRBJ2-3, with D tentatively TRBD2 (6 bases). The CDR3 has 16 residues. The germline gives CDR1 SGHVS, CDR2 FQNEAQ. V was pared by 4 bases and J by 2 bases, with 16 bases between. CDR3 in DNA: TGTGCCAGCAGCTCACCTGAGGGCGGGGACACAGATACGCAGTATTTT. Its protein is CASSSPEGGDTDTQYF.

The chain links TRBV9 to TRBJ2-7, with 8 positions matching TRBD1. Losses at the gene ends were 0 bases for V and 3 bases for J; bases not matched to a gene: 8. The CDR3 is 16 residues long. The germline gives CDR1 SGDLS, CDR2 YYNGEE. The CDR3 reads CASSVDAWDRIYEQYF. CDR3 nucleotides: TGTGCCAGCAGCGTAGATGCCTGGGACAGGATCTACGAGCAGTACTTC.

This clone was counted once. The genes are TRBV18 and TRBJ1-4, with D perhaps TRBD1 (6 bases). V lost 4 bases and J 5 bases, leaving 20 bases between the germline ends. Germline V gives CDR1 KGHSH, CDR2 LQKENI. The CDR3 totals 17 residues. The chain's CDR3 is CASSLYETGPVNEKLFF. Here the CDR3 DNA reads TGTGCCAGCTCACTTTACGAGACAGGACCGGTAAATGAAAAACTGTTTTTT.

This clone was observed once. V and J are TRBV7-9 and TRBJ1-4, with no clear D. Germline V gene data show CDR1 as SEHNR and CDR2 as FQNEAQ (reference sequence). Trimming took 6 bases from V and 11 from J, leaving 13 bases between them. CDR3 length: 12 amino acids. The CDR3 DNA follows: TGTGCCAGCAGTGAGGGCCCGGCGAAACTGTTTTTT. Encoded protein: CASSEGPAKLFF.

The CDR3 DNA sequence: TGTGCCAGCAGTGAATGGCTGAACACTGAAGCTTTCTTT. Residues: CASSEWLNTEAFF. The V and J genes are TRBV6-1 and TRBJ1-1, with D unresolved. The germline gives CDR1 MNHNS, CDR2 SASEGT. This CDR3 is 13 amino acids long. V shed 2 bases and J shed 0 bases, with 4 bases lying between them.

Here the CDR3 DNA reads TGTGCCAGCAGCCATCCGACTGGGGCAAGCACAGATACGCAGTATTTT. Translation gives CASSHPTGASTDTQYF. The chain links TRBV3-1 (or the pseudogene TRBV3-2) to TRBJ2-3; D might be TRBD1 (5 bases). Between the trimmed V and J ends, which lost 3 bases and 0 bases, there was a span of 13 bases. Germline CDR1 and CDR2: LGHDT and YNNKEL (reference sequence). This CDR3 is 16 amino acids long.

The CDR3 sequence: CASSPPLAGYEQYF. CDR3 DNA: TGTGCCAGCTCACCACCGTTAGCGGGCTACGAGCAGTACTTC. This chain uses TRBV18 with TRBJ2-7, with 7 bases lining up with TRBD2. Looked up from germline, CDR1 is KGHSH and CDR2 is LQKENI. The CDR3 extends over 14 amino acids. The J segment lost 3 bases and the V segment lost 0 bases, leaving 2 bases of the junction unmatched.

The V and J genes are TRBV11-1 and TRBJ2-7; 7 bases line up with TRBD1. CDR3 length: 14 residues. CDR1 is SGHAT, CDR2 FQDESV, per germline (reference sequence). J gave up 9 bases and V 0 bases, and 8 bases lay outside the gene matches. CDR3 sequence: CASSLAQGQSPQYF. The CDR3 DNA reads as TGTGCCAGCAGCTTAGCGCAGGGACAGTCGCCGCAGTACTTC.

This clone was counted between two and nine times. The chain carries TRBV18 and TRBJ1-3, with D possibly matching TRBD1 (5 bases). V lost 2 bases, J lost 14 bases, and 16 bases lay in between. Germline V gene sequence: CDR1 KGHSH, CDR2 LQKENI. This CDR3 is 13 amino acids long. The CDR3 nucleotides read TGTGCCAGCTCACCAAGTGACAGCCGAGTATTATATTTT. This encodes CASSPSDSRVLYF.

V and J are TRBV20-1 and TRBJ2-3, with 8 bases aligning to TRBD2. From germline, CDR1 is DFQATT and CDR2 SNEGSKA (reference sequence). J was trimmed by 1 base and V by 3 bases; bases with no gene match: 12. The CDR3 extends over 17 amino acids. The CDR3 coding sequence is TGCAGTGCTAGTATCGGGGGGGGCTTACACGGCACAGATACGCAGTATTTT. Residues: CSASIGGGLHGTDTQYF.

The chain is built from TRBV18 and TRBJ1-1; 7 bases align to TRBD1. CDR3 length: 12 amino acids. The germline V gene encodes CDR1 KGHSH and CDR2 LQKENI. V was clipped by 6 bases and J by 5 bases; unmatched bases: 3. The CDR3 here is CASSRQGTEAFF. DNA of the CDR3: TGTGCCAGCTCTCGACAGGGTACTGAAGCTTTCTTT. The variable domain in full, completed from reference TRBV18 and TRBJ1-1, reads NAGVMQNPRHLVRRRGQEARLRCSPMKGHSHVYWYRQLPEEGLKFMVYLQKENIIDESGMPKERFSAEFPKEGPSILRIQQVVRGDSAAYFCASSRQGTEAFFGQGTRLTVV.

In its sample, this clone was seen once. The rearrangement uses TRBV10-3 and TRBJ2-7; 9 bases match TRBD2. CDR1 is ENHRY and CDR2 is SYGVKD in the germline V gene. The CDR3 contains 14 residues. V was pared by 5 bases and J by 2 bases, with 4 bases of the junction left unmatched. This chain's CDR3 is CAISSGGMTYEQYF. CDR3 nucleotide sequence: TGTGCCATCAGTAGCGGGGGGATGACCTACGAGCAGTACTTC.

The chain recombines TRBV12-3 or TRBV12-4 with TRBJ1-1, with D maybe TRBD1 (6 bases). The V end was cut by 5 bases, the J end by 6 bases, with 13 bases between. The CDR3 loop spans 13 amino acids. CDR3 nucleotide sequence: TGTGCCAGCAGTACAACAGGGTTTTCTGAAGCTTTCTTT. Its translation: CASSTTGFSEAFF.

The chain carries TRBV7-9 and TRBJ2-3; the match to TRBD2 covers 8 bases. Germline-derived CDR1 and CDR2 are SEHNR and FQNEAQ (reference sequence). V was clipped by 0 bases and J by 14 bases; unmatched bases: 4. The CDR3 spans 12 residues. The CDR3 region has the DNA TGTGCCAGCAGCTTAGCGCGGGGGGCATGGTATTTT. Its translation: CASSLARGAWYF.

Only one count was recorded for this clone. J is TRBJ2-3 and V is TRBV11-2; TRBD2 is a possible D gene (6 bases). This CDR3 contains 17 residues. The germline gives CDR1 SGHAT, CDR2 FQNNGV. V was pared by 5 bases and J by 2 bases, with 20 bases between. CDR3 sequence reads: CASSLKTTGDPTDTQYF. DNA for the CDR3: TGTGCCAGCAGCCTCAAAACGACGGGAGACCCCACAGATACGCAGTATTTT.

This clone showed up just a few times. The chain joins TRBV5-1 to TRBJ2-2; weak D call: TRBD1 (6 bases). Trimming pared 4 bases from V and 11 bases from J, leaving 18 bases between. This CDR3 is 14 amino acids long. From germline, CDR1 is SGHRS and CDR2 YFSETQ. The CDR3 here is CASSSISGASELFF. CDR3 coding DNA: TGCGCCAGCAGCAGCATATCAGGGGCCTCCGAGCTGTTTTTT.

This clone was seen a handful of times. The chain links TRBV7-9 to TRBJ1-2; TRBD1 agrees at 7 bases. Germline V gene sequence: CDR1 SEHNR, CDR2 FQNEAQ (reference sequence). The J segment lost 6 bases and the V segment lost 4 bases, leaving 5 bases of the junction unmatched. This CDR3 has 13 residues. CDR3 DNA: TGTGCCAGCAGCTATACAGGGGTAAATGGCTACACCTTC. This gives the protein CASSYTGVNGYTF.